Following are 16 T cell receptor beta chains from one sample sequenced in a study of technical replicates of blood from a handful of donors. The protocol was immunoSEQ multiplex PCR, while the TCRdb copy is restricted to in-frame clones and leaves out a portion. Altogether 60,000 to 90,000 clones are present, just under 97% being singletons, with the ten largest covering approximately 0.2%. The sequenced sample was T cells isolated from PBMCs. Every receptor here comes from a human donor in good health.

The chain couples TRBV27 to TRBJ2-1, with D possibly TRBD1 on 6 matching bases. Germline V gives CDR1 MNHEY, CDR2 SMNVEV (reference sequence). The ends were cut back, 3 bases at V and 7 bases at J, with 13 bases in the middle. The CDR3 length is 14 residues. For the CDR3, the DNA is TGTGCCAGCAGTTTCCAGGGGTGGGAGAATGAGCAGTTCTTC. Translating it yields CASSFQGWENEQFF.

This sequence joins TRBV27 and TRBJ1-3; 9 bases agree with TRBD1. V lost 7 bases, J lost 6 bases, and 4 bases stayed unmatched. The CDR3 contains 13 residues. Germline-derived CDR1 and CDR2 are MNHEY and SMNVEV (reference sequence). The CDR3 sequence: CASKTGGENTIYF. Here the CDR3 DNA reads TGTGCCAGCAAAACAGGGGGCGAAAACACCATATATTTT.

V is TRBV9 and J is TRBJ2-1; TRBD2 aligns across 10 bases. CDR3 length equals 15 residues. The germline gives CDR1 SGDLS, CDR2 YYNGEE. The V segment lost 0 bases and the J segment 6 bases; nucleotides outside the gene matches: 3. The CDR3 DNA sequence: TGTGCCAGCAGCGTAGAAAGCGGGAGGGCCAATGAGCAGTTCTTC. It specifies CASSVESGRANEQFF.

This chain connects TRBV5-4 to TRBJ2-5, with TRBD1 matching over 7 bases. V shed 1 base, J shed 5 bases, and the junction held 5 bases outside the gene matches. This CDR3 spans 14 amino acids. CDR1 and CDR2 (germline): SGHNT, YYREEE (reference sequence). The DNA for the CDR3 is TGTGCCAGCAGCTTGACGAGGGGGCGGGAGACCCAGTACTTC. Encoded protein: CASSLTRGRETQYF.

This chain joins TRBV4-1 and TRBJ2-3; TRBD2 might be the D (8 bases). V lost 2 bases and J 0 bases, leaving 12 bases between the germline ends. Germline V gene lookup returns CDR1 MGHRA and CDR2 YSYEKL. CDR3 length: 16 amino acids. CDR3 coding DNA: TGCGCCAGCAGCCAAATAGCGGGACAGAGCACAGATACGCAGTATTTT. Translating it yields CASSQIAGQSTDTQYF.

The CDR3 DNA reads as TGTGCCAGCAGCTTAGATGTCAGCTCCTACAATGAGCAGTTCTTC. Amino acid sequence: CASSLDVSSYNEQFF. V and J are TRBV11-3 and TRBJ2-1, with unresolved D. V was cut by 0 bases and J by 0 bases, with 6 bases left in between. The germline V gene has CDR1 SGHNT and CDR2 YENEEA. This CDR3 is 15 amino acids long.

This clone was recorded once. The rearrangement uses TRBV6-1 and TRBJ2-1; a possible D gene is TRBD2 (5 bases). Trimming cost V 8 bases and J 7 bases, with 12 bases left between them. Germline-derived CDR1 and CDR2 are MNHNS and SASEGT. There are 12 residues in the CDR3. The CDR3 reads CASSEGWNEQFF. The CDR3, as DNA: TGTGCCAGCTCTGAGGGTTGGAATGAGCAGTTCTTC.

The rearrangement joins TRBV11-2 to TRBJ2-7, with D perhaps TRBD2 (5 bases). This CDR3 comprises 13 residues. The germline V gene encodes CDR1 SGHAT and CDR2 FQNNGV. The V end lost 7 bases, the J end lost 0 bases, and 10 bases lay between the germline ends. This chain's CDR3 is CASNEGSSYEQYF. The CDR3 region has the DNA TGTGCCAGCAACGAGGGAAGCTCCTACGAGCAGTACTTC. Full variable domain (remainder filled in from reference TRBV11-2 and TRBJ2-7): EAGVAQSPRYKIIEKRQSVAFWCNPISGHATLYWYQQILGQGPKLLIQFQNNGVVDDSQLPKDRFSAERLKGVDSTLKIQPAKLEDSAVYLCASNEGSSYEQYFGPGTRLTVT.

The rearrangement joins TRBV2 to TRBJ2-7; a possible D gene is TRBD1 (5 bases). V lost 6 bases to trimming and J lost 2 bases, with 14 bases between them. This CDR3 is 14 amino acids long. CDR1 and CDR2 from the germline V gene are SNHLY and FYNNEI. The CDR3 loop is CASRAPGWTYEQYF. The CDR3 region has the DNA TGTGCCAGCAGAGCACCAGGGTGGACCTACGAGCAGTACTTC.

This chain uses TRBV6-1 with TRBJ2-7; no firm D call. V lost 4 bases and J 0 bases, leaving 7 bases between the germline ends. The germline V gene encodes CDR1 MNHNS and CDR2 SASEGT. There are 13 residues in the CDR3. Here the CDR3 DNA reads TGTGCCAGCAGTGTGAGAAACTCCTACGAGCAGTACTTC. It encodes CASSVRNSYEQYF.

The chain is built from TRBV7-6 and TRBJ2-7; 14 bases are shared with TRBD2. V lost 2 bases and J lost 0; bases outside the gene matches: 6. CDR1 and CDR2 (germline): SGHVS, FNYEAQ. This CDR3 has 18 residues. CDR3 sequence: CASSLSGTSGGPSYEQYF. Written as DNA, the CDR3 is TGTGCCAGCAGCTTATCCGGGACTAGCGGGGGTCCCTCCTACGAGCAGTACTTC.

The chain carries TRBV6-5 and TRBJ1-1, with 7 bases that match TRBD1. This CDR3 has 15 amino acids. Trimming removed 6 bases from V and 3 bases from J; junction bases left unmatched: 10. The germline gives CDR1 MNHEY, CDR2 SVGAGI. CDR3 loop: CASRPETGRDTEAFF. CDR3 bases: TGTGCCAGCAGACCCGAGACAGGGCGTGACACTGAAGCTTTCTTT.

The rearrangement joins TRBV5-8 to TRBJ1-4, with D possibly being TRBD1 (6 bases). The length of the CDR3 is 14 residues. V shed 5 bases and J shed 7 bases, with 15 bases lying between them. Germline lookup yields CDR1 SGHTS and CDR2 YDEGEE. CDR3 bases: TGTGCCAGCAGGTTCCGAACAGGGATTGAAAAACTGTTTTTT. This gives the protein CASRFRTGIEKLFF.

The chain uses TRBV30 and TRBJ2-7; D is uncertain. Germline V CDR1 and CDR2: GTSNPN, SVGIG (reference sequence). V was shortened by 0 bases and J by 1 base, with 10 bases between the two germline ends. The CDR3 totals 14 residues. The CDR3 coding sequence is TGTGCCTGGAGTGTACCCGGGTGGTCCTACGAGCAGTACTTC. Protein: CAWSVPGWSYEQYF.

The V gene is TRBV7-9, the J gene TRBJ2-2; 7 bases match TRBD1. Trimming cost V 2 bases and J 4 bases; bases outside gene matches: 13. This CDR3 is 18 amino acids long. CDR1 and CDR2 (germline): SEHNR, FQNEAQ (reference sequence). CDR3 region: CASSLLSGQAVGTGELFF. The CDR3 DNA reads as TGTGCCAGCAGCTTATTAAGCGGACAGGCAGTTGGCACCGGGGAGCTGTTTTTT.

This chain uses TRBV7-9 with TRBJ1-1; D call uncertain. This CDR3 region has 16 residues. CDR1 is SEHNR, CDR2 FQNEAQ, per germline (reference sequence). V dropped 8 bases and J dropped 0 bases, with 19 bases sitting between them. The CDR3 spells CASLNRGRLMNTEAFF. CDR3 in DNA: TGTGCCAGCCTCAACCGAGGGCGGCTCATGAACACTGAAGCTTTCTTT.